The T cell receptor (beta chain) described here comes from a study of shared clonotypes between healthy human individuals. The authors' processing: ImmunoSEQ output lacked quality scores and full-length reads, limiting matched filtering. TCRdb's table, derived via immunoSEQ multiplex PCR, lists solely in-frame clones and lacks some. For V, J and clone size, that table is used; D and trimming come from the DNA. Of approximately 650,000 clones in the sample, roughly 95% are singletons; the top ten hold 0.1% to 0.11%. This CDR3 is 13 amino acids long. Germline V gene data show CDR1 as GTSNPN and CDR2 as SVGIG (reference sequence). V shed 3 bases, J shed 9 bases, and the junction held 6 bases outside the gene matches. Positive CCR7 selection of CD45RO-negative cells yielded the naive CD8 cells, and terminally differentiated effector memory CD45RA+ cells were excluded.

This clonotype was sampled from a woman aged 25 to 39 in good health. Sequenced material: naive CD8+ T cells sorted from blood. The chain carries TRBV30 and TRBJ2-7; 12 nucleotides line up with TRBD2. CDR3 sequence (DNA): TGTGCCTGGAGCGGGACTAGCGGGCTAGGGCAGTACTTC. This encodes CAWSGTSGLGQYF.